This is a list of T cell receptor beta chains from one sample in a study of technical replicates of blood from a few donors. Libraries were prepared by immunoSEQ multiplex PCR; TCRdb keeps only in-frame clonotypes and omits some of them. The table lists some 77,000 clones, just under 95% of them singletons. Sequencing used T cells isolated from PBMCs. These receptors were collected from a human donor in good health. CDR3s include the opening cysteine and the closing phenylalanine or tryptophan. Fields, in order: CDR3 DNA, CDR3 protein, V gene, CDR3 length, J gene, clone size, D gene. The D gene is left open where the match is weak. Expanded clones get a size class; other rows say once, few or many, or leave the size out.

TGTGCCAGCAGTTATAACCGACGGGGAACTCAGTCGACCTTC,CASSYNRRGTQSTF,TRBV6-5,14,TRBJ1-2,.,.
TGTGCCAGCAGCTCTGGATTCTCAGGGGGGCATGAAAAACTGTTTTTT,CASSSGFSGGHEKLFF,TRBV7-2,16,TRBJ1-4,.,TRBD1
TGCGCCAGCAGCCTCGGGACAGGTCTTACCGGGGAGCTGTTTTTT,CASSLGTGLTGELFF,TRBV4-1,15,TRBJ2-2,.,TRBD1
TGTGCCAGTAGTATACCGGTCAATCAGCCCCAGCATTTT,CASSIPVNQPQHF,TRBV19,13,TRBJ1-5,.,.
TGTGCCAGCAGTGCCTACAGGGAACTCTACGAGCAGTACTTC,CASSAYRELYEQYF,TRBV6-5,14,TRBJ2-7,few,.
TGTGCCAGCAGTTTAATAGGGACAGGGGAACAGCCCCAGCATTTT,CASSLIGTGEQPQHF,TRBV27,15,TRBJ1-5,.,TRBD1
TGTGCCAGCAATTTTATGGGGAGAGGAACTAATGAAAAACTGTTTTTT,CASNFMGRGTNEKLFF,TRBV7-9,16,TRBJ1-4,.,.
TGTGCCAGCTCACTTGCGGGCGGACTCTATGGCTACACCTTC,CASSLAGGLYGYTF,TRBV18,14,TRBJ1-2,.,.
TGTGCCAGCAGCCTCCGAGGGAGGGGCTACACCTTC,CASSLRGRGYTF,TRBV6-5,12,TRBJ1-2,.,.
TGCGCCAGCAGCTTGGCAAACCCGACAGTTCGAGCAACCGGCGCCGGGGAGCTGTTTTTT,CASSLANPTVRATGAGELFF,TRBV5-1,20,TRBJ2-2,.,.
TGCGCCAGCAGCCAAGATTGGGACACCTACGAGCAGTACTTC,CASSQDWDTYEQYF,TRBV4-1,14,TRBJ2-7,.,.
TGCGCCAGCAGCTCCATGGCCACCTACGAGCAGTACTTC,CASSSMATYEQYF,TRBV5-1,13,TRBJ2-7,.,.
TGTGCCTGGATTGATACGGGACAGGCATCCTACGAGCAGTACTTC,CAWIDTGQASYEQYF,TRBV30,15,TRBJ2-7,.,TRBD1
TGTGCCAGCAGCCCGACTAGCGGCATCACAGATACGCAGTATTTT,CASSPTSGITDTQYF,TRBV7-3,15,TRBJ2-3,.,TRBD2
TGTGCCAGCAGCCAAGGAGTATCCGAGTCCTACAATGAGCAGTTCTTC,CASSQGVSESYNEQFF,TRBV4-2,16,TRBJ2-1,.,.
TGTGCCAGCAGCCGGGGGGCACAGGACACTGAAGCTTTCTTT,CASSRGAQDTEAFF,TRBV7-3,14,TRBJ1-1,.,.
TGCGCCAGCAGCCGCCTTAGCGGGACACTTTACAATGAGCAGTTCTTC,CASSRLSGTLYNEQFF,TRBV4-3,16,TRBJ2-1,.,TRBD2
TGTGCCAGCAGGGTCACAGGGGGTCAGACTGAAGCTTTCTTT,CASRVTGGQTEAFF,TRBV7-2,14,TRBJ1-1,.,TRBD1
TGTGCCAGCAGTTACTCCCCCTCCTCCTACGAGCAGTACTTC,CASSYSPSSYEQYF,TRBV6-5,14,TRBJ2-7,.,.
TGTGCCAGCAGTCGGCAGGGGGGCGGGGAGCTGTTTTTT,CASSRQGGGELFF,TRBV6-4,13,TRBJ2-2,.,.
TGTGCCAGCTCACTGACAGGGCATAGCAATCAGCCCCAGCATTTT,CASSLTGHSNQPQHF,TRBV18,15,TRBJ1-5,.,TRBD1
TGTGCCAGTAGTATCCGGGGACAGGGGGATGAGCAGTTCTTC,CASSIRGQGDEQFF,TRBV19,14,TRBJ2-1,.,TRBD1
TGTGCCAGCAGTGGATCATTGACAGGGTCGGAAGCTTTCTTT,CASSGSLTGSEAFF,TRBV2,14,TRBJ1-1,few,TRBD1
TGTGCCAGCCTACAGGGGGGAGAGACCCAGTACTTC,CASLQGGETQYF,TRBV2,12,TRBJ2-5,.,TRBD1
TGTGCCTGGACCGGTTACAGTCATGGTGGCTACACCTTC,CAWTGYSHGGYTF,TRBV30,13,TRBJ1-2,.,.
TGTGCCAGCTCACAAGGAGAGAGCGAAAAACTGTTTTTT,CASSQGESEKLFF,TRBV18,13,TRBJ1-4,few,.
TGCGCCAGCAGCTTGGCCTCTTATGAAAAACTGTTTTTT,CASSLASYEKLFF,TRBV5-1,13,TRBJ1-4,.,.
TGTGCCAGCAGTTTATCACAGGGAATCGACGAGCAGTACTTC,CASSLSQGIDEQYF,TRBV28,14,TRBJ2-7,.,.
TGTGCCAGCAGCCTTCGACAGGGAAACTACGAGCAGTACTTC,CASSLRQGNYEQYF,TRBV4-2,14,TRBJ2-7,.,TRBD1
TGTGCCAGCAGCTTTCATCCTCTCGGGGGGGGTGAGCAGTTCTTC,CASSFHPLGGGEQFF,TRBV7-2,15,TRBJ2-1,.,TRBD2
TGTGCCAGCAGCTTGGCGGTAGACAGCGAGAACGAGCAGTACTTC,CASSLAVDSENEQYF,TRBV5-4,15,TRBJ2-7,.,.
TGTGCCATCGGGGACAGAGGGGATCAGCCCCAGCATTTT,CAIGDRGDQPQHF,TRBV10-3,13,TRBJ1-5,few,TRBD1
TGTGCCAGCAGTTTTCTAGGGACTAGCGGGAGCGGGGCCTACGAGCAGTACTTC,CASSFLGTSGSGAYEQYF,TRBV27,18,TRBJ2-7,.,TRBD2
TGTGCCAGCAGCTTAAGAGGGACTAACTATGGCTACACCTTC,CASSLRGTNYGYTF,TRBV7-3,14,TRBJ1-2,.,.
TGTGCCATCAGCGATGGGACTAGCGGGAGTATCACCGGGGAGCTGTTTTTT,CAISDGTSGSITGELFF,TRBV10-3,17,TRBJ2-2,.,TRBD2
TGTGCCAGCAGTACAAGGGACACCTCGCAAGAGACCCAGTACTTC,CASSTRDTSQETQYF,TRBV28,15,TRBJ2-5,.,.
TGTGCCAGCAGCTCCCGGACAGGGCTCCACGAGCAGTACTTC,CASSSRTGLHEQYF,TRBV7-8,14,TRBJ2-7,.,TRBD1
TGTGCCAGCAGCGGGGGGTTACCTAGCACAGATACGCAGTATTTT,CASSGGLPSTDTQYF,TRBV6-5,15,TRBJ2-3,once,TRBD2
TGTGCCAGCAGTTCAGCGGGAGGGGCGTACAATGAGCAGTTCTTC,CASSSAGGAYNEQFF,TRBV28,15,TRBJ2-1,.,TRBD2
TGTGCCAGCAGTTTAAGACTAGCGGGCCCCTCCTACGAGCAGTACTTC,CASSLRLAGPSYEQYF,TRBV27,16,TRBJ2-7,.,TRBD2
TGTGCCAGCAGCCGTGGGAGGGCCCATGGCGAGCAGTACTTC,CASSRGRAHGEQYF,TRBV11-3,14,TRBJ2-7,once,TRBD2
TGTGCCAGTAGTATGATTGGCGAGCAGTTCTTC,CASSMIGEQFF,TRBV19,11,TRBJ2-1,.,.
TGTGCCAGCAGCCCCCGATTAGCGGGAGGGAGATCTTTCTCCTACGAGCAGTACTTC,CASSPRLAGGRSFSYEQYF,TRBV7-2,19,TRBJ2-7,.,TRBD2
TGCAGCGTTGCTCTGGGGGCTGGCTACACCTTC,CSVALGAGYTF,TRBV29-1,11,TRBJ1-2,once,.
TGTGCCAGTAGTGAAGACAGGGTCAATCAGCCCCAGCATTTT,CASSEDRVNQPQHF,TRBV19,14,TRBJ1-5,few,TRBD1
TGTGCCAGCAGCTTAGGGCCGGGACACCGGGATGAAAAACTGTTTTTT,CASSLGPGHRDEKLFF,TRBV7-6,16,TRBJ1-4,.,.
TGTGCCAGCAGCCTGACACAGGGAAGGGGAGCTAACTATGGCTACACCTTC,CASSLTQGRGANYGYTF,TRBV21-1,17,TRBJ1-2,.,.
TGTGCCAGCAGCCAAGACGGTACGTCTGGAAACACCATATATTTT,CASSQDGTSGNTIYF,TRBV4-2,15,TRBJ1-3,few,.
TGCAGCGCTACCGTCGGGACAGACACCGGGGAGCTGTTTTTT,CSATVGTDTGELFF,TRBV29-1,14,TRBJ2-2,.,TRBD1
TGCGCCAGCAGCTTCACTAGCGGGAGGGCCGCAGATACGCAGTATTTT,CASSFTSGRAADTQYF,TRBV5-1,16,TRBJ2-3,.,TRBD2
TGTGCCAGCTCATCCATGAGGACAGGGGGACTTCAGCCCCAGCATTTT,CASSSMRTGGLQPQHF,TRBV18,16,TRBJ1-5,.,TRBD1
TGCGCCAGCAGCCAAGATCCCGGGACAGGGATCATTCAGTACTTC,CASSQDPGTGIIQYF,TRBV4-1,15,TRBJ2-4,.,TRBD1
TGTGCCAGCAGCTTAGGACAGAACACTGAAGCTTTCTTT,CASSLGQNTEAFF,TRBV7-3,13,TRBJ1-1,.,.
TGTGCCAGCAGGCCTACAGTGAACACTGAAGCTTTCTTT,CASRPTVNTEAFF,TRBV7-2,13,TRBJ1-1,.,.